This T cell receptor beta chain was captured by sequencing in a study of shared clonotypes between healthy human individuals (dated by TCRdb to about 2020). Broadly, across the study: A couple of women and a few men aged 18 to 49 years were included in the cohort. For each donor, three plates each were used for CD4 naive and CD4 memory, two plates were used for CD8 naive, and one plate was used for CD8 memory. To estimate repertoire size and how much clonotypes are shared between individuals, the study performed deep sequencing of blood TCR repertoires from about 5 healthy adults. Libraries were prepared and TCR repertoires were sequenced by different laboratories using diverse techniques, in order to increase sequencing depth and limit assay-specific biases. Between about 0.94 and 8.9 billion PBMCs per donor were obtained by leukapheresis.

After removal of 1 base from V and 0 bases from J, the junction retains 8 bases not matched to a gene. There are 18 amino acids in the CDR3, from cysteine to phenylalanine inclusive. Just CDR3 DNA is preserved here, 54 bases in frame from base 1. CDR1 LGHNA and CDR2 YNFKEQ are derived from the germline V gene. General conclusions and limits of the study: Incomplete sequencing was indicated by rarefaction of sorted-subset datasets, despite the large sequencing depth. Larger estimated clonotype richness was generally found for naive subsets than for memory subsets. Based on pairwise subsampling, the degree of clonotype sharing among donors was expected to be affected by sequencing depth. Sampling was restricted to blood, and TCR repertoires in tissues likely differ from the TCR repertoires found in blood. Because the study included a small number of donors, the genetic and exposure-history diversity represented was limited. Clonotypes shared by all four sorted-subset donors showed higher generation probabilities than non-shared clonotypes. About 5% of naive CD4, 3.5% of naive CD8, roughly 2.4% of memory CD4, and roughly 0.4% of memory CD8 clonotypes were shared across a handful of donors.

Donors were healthy HIV-negative adults with no recently reported acute infections or vaccinations. All donors were Caucasian adults living in Nashville, Tennessee, USA. CD8 memory samples were composed of magnetically selected CD45RO+ cells combined with CCR7-negative CD45RA+ effector memory (TemRA) cells. After blood collection by leukapheresis, PBMCs were isolated using Ficoll-Histopaque density gradient centrifugation and then cryopreserved in the vapor phase of liquid nitrogen. Analytical flow cytometry was used to check the purity and quantity of each magnetically sorted T cell population. From each sorted fraction, genomic DNA was isolated and quantified by UV absorbance on a Nanodrop 2000c. This clone showed up many times. Its antigen remains undetermined. Nothing much larger sits one base from this clone, and base qualities are not available. Using the deep immunoSEQ assay, multiplex PCR amplified TCR CDR3 regions from genomic DNA. For each cell subset, the extracted genomic DNA was distributed evenly across all wells of several immunoSEQ 96-well plates, and each plate served as one replicate. For sorted subsets, each replicate PCR was loaded with approximately 200 ng genomic DNA, equivalent to approximately 33,000 T cell genomes. The purified libraries were quantified using a Qubit 3.0 fluorometer, sized with a Bioanalyzer 2100, and then quantified again using the KAPA Library Quantification kit. Every immunoSEQ 96-well plate was sequenced on a dedicated single-read 150-cycle Illumina NextSeq 550 flow cell. On the study's bioinformatics: Because only junctional sequences without quality scores were contained in the immunoSEQ output, filtering matching that applied to full-length reads could not be performed. Sequences were annotated with PyIR, a Python wrapper for IgBLAST v1.9, using IMGT germline references to assign V/J genes and CDR3. Any read was removed if the V/J assignment was weak (E-value above 1e-6), the CDR3 was missing, or the read contained stop codons, out-of-frame junctions, or ambiguous translated residues. V3J clonotypes were defined as sequences sharing the same inferred V gene, J gene, and CDR3 amino acid sequence. Percentage overlap between repertoires was computed as shared unique clonotypes divided by the size of the smaller repertoire. Three approaches were used to assess repertoire richness: RTK rarefaction, the Chao1 estimator, and Recon v2.1 estimates of unobserved clonotypes. Generation probabilities for all TCRbeta clonotypes obtained by the gDNA method from a few donors were computed using OLGA. TCRdb stores this immuneACCESS table with in-frame sequences only. Part of the clones is absent; in the studies checked, under half of the shortfall reflects unresolved V genes, and no reason is known for the rest. V and J calls and clone size come straight from that table; D and trimming were deduced from the DNA. The sample table contains some 79,000 clones; only one count was recorded for 60% to 70% of them. The biggest ten clones account for 51% of the sample.

Sequenced input: memory CD8+ T cells sorted from blood. The cell subset or site tag for this specimen amounts to: CD45RO+ cells pooled with CCR7-negative TemRA cells. This receptor was obtained from a man under 40 in good health. This chain joins TRBV4-2 to TRBJ1-5, with TRBD1 matching 8 junction bases. The sequenced DNA is TGTGCCAGCAGCCAAGTTAAGGGCAGGGGGCATAGCAATCAGCCCCAGCATTTT. Translation gives CASSQVKGRGHSNQPQHF.